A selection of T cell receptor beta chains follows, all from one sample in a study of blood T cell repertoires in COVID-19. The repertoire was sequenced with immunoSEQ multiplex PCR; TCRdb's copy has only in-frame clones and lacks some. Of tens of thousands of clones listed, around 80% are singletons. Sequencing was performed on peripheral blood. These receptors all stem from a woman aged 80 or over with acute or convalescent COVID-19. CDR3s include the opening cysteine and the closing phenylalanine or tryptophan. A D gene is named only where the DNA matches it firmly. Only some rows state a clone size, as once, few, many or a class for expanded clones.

CDR3 protein: CASSSRVAGSNQPQHF
CDR3 DNA: TGTGCCAGCAGCTCTAGGGTGGCGGGGAGCAATCAGCCCCAGCATTTT
J gene: TRBJ1-5
D gene: NA
clone size: NA
V gene: TRBV7-8

CDR3 protein: CASSLGALLSTDTQYF
CDR3 DNA: TGTGCCAGCAGCTTAGGAGCTCTCCTTAGCACAGATACGCAGTATTTT
J gene: TRBJ2-3
D gene: NA
clone size: NA
V gene: TRBV13

CDR3 protein: CASSEQSGGTQPQHF
CDR3 DNA: TGTGCCAGCAGTGAACAGTCAGGGGGGACTCAGCCCCAGCATTTT
J gene: TRBJ1-5
D gene: TRBD1
clone size: NA
V gene: TRBV2

CDR3 protein: CASSPRGDGTDTQYF
CDR3 DNA: TGTGCCAGTAGTCCGCGGGGGGACGGCACAGATACGCAGTATTTT
J gene: TRBJ2-3
D gene: TRBD2
clone size: few
V gene: TRBV19

CDR3 protein: CASRPGTSGAPYEQYF
CDR3 DNA: TGTGCCAGCAGGCCCGGGACTAGCGGGGCTCCCTACGAGCAGTACTTC
J gene: TRBJ2-7
D gene: TRBD2
clone size: many
V gene: TRBV27

CDR3 protein: CASSSGSTFNQPQHF
CDR3 DNA: TGTGCCAGCAGCTCCGGGTCCACCTTTAATCAGCCCCAGCATTTT
J gene: TRBJ1-5
D gene: NA
clone size: NA
V gene: TRBV27

CDR3 protein: CASSHPGTGEKDEQFF
CDR3 DNA: TGCGCCAGCAGTCATCCCGGGACAGGGGAAAAGGATGAGCAGTTCTTC
J gene: TRBJ2-1
D gene: TRBD1
clone size: NA
V gene: TRBV23-1

CDR3 protein: CASSPGTGGLNTEAFF
CDR3 DNA: TGCGCCAGCAGCCCCGGGACAGGGGGATTGAACACTGAAGCTTTCTTT
J gene: TRBJ1-1
D gene: TRBD1
clone size: NA
V gene: TRBV5-1

CDR3 protein: CARSLAAFPRNQPQHF
CDR3 DNA: TGTGCCAGAAGCTTGGCCGCTTTCCCTCGGAATCAGCCCCAGCATTTT
J gene: TRBJ1-5
D gene: NA
clone size: NA
V gene: TRBV5-3

CDR3 protein: CASSTTGGGYTF
CDR3 DNA: TGTGCCAGCAGTACGACAGGGGGAGGCTACACCTTC
J gene: TRBJ1-2
D gene: TRBD1
clone size: NA
V gene: TRBV6-6

CDR3 protein: CASSPARQGNGYTF
CDR3 DNA: TGTGCCAGCAGTCCTGCTCGACAGGGCAATGGCTACACCTTC
J gene: TRBJ1-2
D gene: TRBD1
clone size: NA
V gene: TRBV28

CDR3 protein: CASSYFRGGEQYF
CDR3 DNA: TGTGCCAGCAGTTATTTCCGGGGAGGCGAGCAGTACTTC
J gene: TRBJ2-7
D gene: NA
clone size: NA
V gene: TRBV6-2/TRBV6-3

CDR3 protein: CASRFTTGFSYEQYF
CDR3 DNA: TGTGCCAGCAGGTTTACGACAGGATTCTCCTACGAGCAGTACTTC
J gene: TRBJ2-7
D gene: NA
clone size: NA
V gene: TRBV2

CDR3 protein: CASRVQGETQYF
CDR3 DNA: TGTGCCAGCAGGGTACAGGGAGAGACCCAGTACTTC
J gene: TRBJ2-5
D gene: NA
clone size: NA
V gene: TRBV28

CDR3 protein: CASSDSGQGKTEAFF
CDR3 DNA: TGTGCCAGCAGCGACTCGGGACAGGGAAAGACTGAAGCTTTCTTT
J gene: TRBJ1-1
D gene: TRBD1
clone size: few
V gene: TRBV9

CDR3 protein: CASSEVMGHPRNEQFF
CDR3 DNA: TGTGCCAGCAGTGAAGTGATGGGGCACCCGCGTAATGAGCAGTTCTTC
J gene: TRBJ2-1
D gene: NA
clone size: NA
V gene: TRBV6-1

CDR3 protein: CASSPNRANTGELFF
CDR3 DNA: TGCGCCAGCAGCCCGAACAGGGCTAACACCGGGGAGCTGTTTTTT
J gene: TRBJ2-2
D gene: NA
clone size: NA
V gene: TRBV5-1

CDR3 protein: CAWSPTTGQGPYEQYF
CDR3 DNA: TGTGCCTGGAGTCCCACAACGGGACAGGGCCCCTACGAGCAGTACTTC
J gene: TRBJ2-7
D gene: TRBD1
clone size: NA
V gene: TRBV30

CDR3 protein: CASSLGGGRGEQYF
CDR3 DNA: TGTGCCAGCAGCTTGGGGGGCGGGAGAGGTGAGCAGTACTTC
J gene: TRBJ2-7
D gene: TRBD2
clone size: NA
V gene: TRBV5-8

CDR3 protein: CASSASGTSYEQYF
CDR3 DNA: TGTGCCAGCAGCGCCAGCGGGACCTCCTACGAGCAGTACTTC
J gene: TRBJ2-7
D gene: TRBD2
clone size: NA
V gene: TRBV9

CDR3 protein: CASGLASGGARYNEQFF
CDR3 DNA: TGTGCTAGTGGACTTGCGTCGGGGGGGGCTAGGTACAATGAGCAGTTCTTC
J gene: TRBJ2-1
D gene: TRBD2
clone size: NA
V gene: TRBV12-5

CDR3 protein: CASRDPGQGETQYF
CDR3 DNA: TGTGCCAGCAGGGACCCGGGACAGGGGGAGACCCAGTACTTC
J gene: TRBJ2-5
D gene: TRBD1
clone size: NA
V gene: TRBV5-6

CDR3 protein: CASSEARQGYEKLFF
CDR3 DNA: TGTGCCAGCAGTGAAGCGCGACAGGGATATGAAAAACTGTTTTTT
J gene: TRBJ1-4
D gene: TRBD1
clone size: NA
V gene: TRBV6-1

CDR3 protein: CASSSTGTGVTGELFF
CDR3 DNA: TGTGCCAGCAGTTCCACCGGGACAGGGGTCACCGGGGAGCTGTTTTTT
J gene: TRBJ2-2
D gene: TRBD1
clone size: NA
V gene: TRBV7-7